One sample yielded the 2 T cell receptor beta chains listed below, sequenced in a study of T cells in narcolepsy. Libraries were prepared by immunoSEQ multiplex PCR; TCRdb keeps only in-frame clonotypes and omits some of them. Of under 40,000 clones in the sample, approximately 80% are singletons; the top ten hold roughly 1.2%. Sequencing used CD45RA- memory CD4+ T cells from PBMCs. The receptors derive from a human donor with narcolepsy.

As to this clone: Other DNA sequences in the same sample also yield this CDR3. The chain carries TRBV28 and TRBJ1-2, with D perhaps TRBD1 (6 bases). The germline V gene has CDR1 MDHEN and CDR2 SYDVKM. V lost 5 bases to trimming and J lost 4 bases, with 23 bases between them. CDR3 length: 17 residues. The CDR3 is CASSPPGHQYMGYGYTF. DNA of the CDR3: TGTGCCAGCAGTCCCCCGGGACACCAATACATGGGCTATGGCTACACCTTC.

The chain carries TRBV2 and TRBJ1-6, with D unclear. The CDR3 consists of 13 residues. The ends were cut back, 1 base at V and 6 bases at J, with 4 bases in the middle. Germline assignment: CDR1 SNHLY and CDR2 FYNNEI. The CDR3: CASSEDSNSPLHF. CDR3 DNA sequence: TGTGCCAGCAGTGAAGACAGTAATTCACCCCTCCACTTT.